Below, 30 T cell receptor beta chains from the same sample are listed, as sequenced in a study of blood T cells in healthy people across ages. Primed by a sample-barcoded 5' primer and a J-beta primer mix, a second PCR proceeded for about 7 to 11 cycles. Using its own MiXCR run on the 5' RACE reads, TCRdb lists one record per CDR3 protein. This table holds 1,300,000 or so distinct CDR3 sequences, roughly 64% found once. The specimen sequenced was blood. These receptors came from a man aged 18 to 35 in good health.

The chain recombines TRBV11-1 with TRBJ2-5; TRBD1 aligns across 7 bases. Germline V lookup: CDR1 SGHAT, CDR2 FQDESV (reference sequence). The trim removed 4 bases at V and 11 bases at J, leaving 16 bases unmatched. CDR3 length equals 15 residues. CDR3 DNA: TGTGCCAGCAGCTCTACCGGGACAGTGGGTGGTGAGCAGTACTTC. Its translation: CASSSTGTVGGEQYF.

CDR3 sequence: CASSSGATTPAELFF. The CDR3 region has the DNA TGTGCCAGCTCCTCAGGGGCGACAACACCGGCGGAGCTGTTTTTT. The chain links TRBV28 to TRBJ2-2; TRBD1 might be the D (6 bases). Deletions cut 8 bases from V and 10 bases from J, with 23 bases between. The CDR3 sequence is 15 residues long. The V gene's germline CDR1 is MDHEN and CDR2 SYDVKM.

V gene TRBV15 combines with J gene TRBJ2-1, with a possible D match to TRBD2 (5 bases). Trimming left V 0 bases short and J 3 bases short, with 6 bases between. Germline V gene lookup returns CDR1 LNHNV and CDR2 YYDKDF (reference sequence). This CDR3 is built from 14 residues. CDR3 protein: CATSRDTSYNEQFF. The CDR3 DNA follows: TGTGCCACCAGCAGAGATACTAGCTACAATGAGCAGTTCTTC.

The chain joins TRBV4-1 to TRBJ1-2; possibly TRBD1 for D (5 bases). This CDR3 has 13 residues. CDR1 and CDR2 (germline): MGHRA, YSYEKL. Trimming took 3 bases from V and 2 from J, leaving 7 bases between them. The CDR3 bases are TGCGCCAGCAGCCAGTGGGGGAACTATGGCTACACCTTC. It codes for CASSQWGNYGYTF.

The chain uses TRBV7-9 and TRBJ2-7, with D perhaps TRBD1 (6 bases). The CDR3 totals 15 residues. Germline-derived CDR1 and CDR2 are SEHNR and FQNEAQ (reference sequence). The V end was cut by 5 bases, the J end by 0 bases, with 14 bases between. The CDR3 bases are TGTGCCAGCAGCAAACCGGGACACCCCTCCTACGAGCAGTACTTC. This gives the protein CASSKPGHPSYEQYF.

The rearrangement links TRBV29-1 to TRBJ2-7; no firm D call. V shed 5 bases and J shed 3 bases, with 8 bases lying between them. The CDR3 totals 11 residues. Germline CDR1 reads SQVTM; CDR2 reads ANQGSEA. The CDR3 region has the DNA TGCAGCGTTCATTACCGCTACGAGCAGTACTTC. Protein product: CSVHYRYEQYF.

The chain carries TRBV6-5 and TRBJ2-1, with TRBD2 as a possible D gene (6 bases). The germline V gene encodes CDR1 MNHEY and CDR2 SVGAGI. V was clipped by 7 bases and J by 6 bases, with 13 bases between them. The CDR3 totals 13 residues. Here the CDR3 reads CASTVLGGNEQFF. CDR3 nucleotide sequence: TGTGCCAGCACTGTACTGGGGGGCAATGAGCAGTTCTTC.

As DNA, the CDR3 is TGTGCCAGCAGCCCTACTCTACAGGGGGCGGACACTGAAGCTTTCTTT. Residues: CASSPTLQGADTEAFF. V usage is TRBV6-6 and J usage is TRBJ1-1; 9 bases are a match to TRBD1. Germline CDR1 reads MNHNY; CDR2 reads SVGAGI (reference sequence). V was pared by 6 bases and J by 3 bases, with 11 bases of the junction left unmatched. The CDR3 covers 16 residues.

This clonotype was counted once. The rearrangement uses TRBV5-1 and TRBJ2-1; 9 bases line up with TRBD2. The CDR3 is 15 amino acids. CDR1 is SGHRS and CDR2 is YFSETQ in the germline V gene. V was clipped by 7 bases and J by 6 bases; unmatched bases: 11. The CDR3 is CASGRREGKANEQFF. The CDR3 nucleotides read TGCGCCAGCGGCCGGCGGGAGGGCAAAGCCAATGAGCAGTTCTTC. Full variable domain (remainder filled in from reference TRBV5-1 and TRBJ2-1): KAGVTQTPRYLIKTRGQQVTLSCSPISGHRSVSWYQQTPGQGLQFLFEYFSETQRNKGNFPGRFSGRQFSNSRSEMNVSTLELGDSALYLCASGRREGKANEQFFGPGTRLTVL.

On this clonotype: The junction differs from germline at one of its ends, possibly a read error. The chain couples TRBV27 to TRBJ1-2; 8 bases are shared with TRBD1. Germline V CDR1 and CDR2: MNHEY, SMNVEV (reference sequence). This CDR3 contains 12 residues. CDR3 sequence: CASGTGNYGCTF. CDR3 coding DNA: TGTGCCAGCGGGACAGGCAACTATGGCTGCACCTTC.

The genes are TRBV9 and TRBJ2-7; 7 nucleotides align to TRBD1. The germline gives CDR1 SGDLS, CDR2 YYNGEE. The V gene end was trimmed by 4 bases and the J gene end by 5 bases; junction bases not matched to a gene: 15. This CDR3 region has 16 residues. CDR3: CASSQAPTGSQDEQYF. The CDR3 region has the DNA TGTGCCAGCAGCCAAGCACCGACAGGGTCCCAGGACGAGCAGTACTTC.

This rearrangement joins TRBV9 to TRBJ2-5; D call uncertain. CDR3 size: 17 residues. Looked up from germline, CDR1 is SGDLS and CDR2 is YYNGEE. Trimming took 0 bases from V and 4 from J, leaving 19 bases between them. This chain's CDR3 is CASSVDGQTTLGETQYF. DNA of the CDR3: TGTGCCAGCAGCGTAGATGGGCAGACCACGCTCGGAGAGACCCAGTACTTC.

This clonotype was seen a handful of times. The chain carries TRBV7-2 and TRBJ2-2; tentative D call: TRBD1 (6 bases). Germline lookup yields CDR1 SGHTA and CDR2 FQGNSA. This CDR3 comprises 16 residues. The V end was cut by 3 bases, the J end by 7 bases, with 18 bases between. The CDR3 is CASSFLQGISDGELFF. Here the CDR3 DNA reads TGTGCCAGCAGCTTTCTCCAGGGGATCTCGGACGGGGAGCTGTTTTTT.

The gene calls are TRBV29-1 and TRBJ2-4; 8 nucleotides agree with TRBD1. The J call may be mistaken, given a closer DNA end match to TRBJ2-7. The CDR3 spans 12 residues. The V gene's germline CDR1 is SQVTM and CDR2 ANQGSEA. As DNA, the CDR3 is TGCAGCATGGGACAGGCTTCCTACGAGCAGTACTTC. Its protein is CSMGQASYEQYF.

The chain carries TRBV7-9 and TRBJ2-5, with TRBD1 matching over 7 bases. Germline values: CDR1 SEHNR, CDR2 FQNEAQ (reference sequence). Trimming removed 1 base from V and 11 bases from J; junction bases left unmatched: 10. This CDR3 comprises 14 residues. The DNA of the CDR3 is TGTGCCAGCAGCTTAGTTTCTAGGGGACAGTCGCAGTACTTC. Amino acid sequence: CASSLVSRGQSQYF.

The chain couples TRBV20-1 to TRBJ1-1; TRBD1 might be the D (5 bases). Germline loops: CDR1 DFQATT, CDR2 SNEGSKA (reference sequence). The CDR3 length is 14 residues. Trimming cost V 0 bases and J 1 base, with 9 bases left between them. The chain's CDR3 is CSARDGGGNTEAFF. For the CDR3, the DNA is TGCAGTGCTAGAGATGGGGGAGGGAACACTGAAGCTTTCTTT.

V and J are TRBV10-3 and TRBJ2-3, with 7 bases aligning to TRBD2. This CDR3 contains 15 residues. Germline V CDR1 and CDR2: ENHRY, SYGVKD. V trimming: 6 bases; J trimming: 3 bases; junction bases outside the gene matches: 9. The CDR3 loop reads CAIRGGREATDTQYF. CDR3 nucleotide sequence: TGTGCCATCAGGGGGGGTCGGGAGGCGACAGATACGCAGTATTTT.

The J gene is TRBJ2-5, the V gene TRBV27, with 7 positions matching TRBD2. The J call may not be correct, given that the DNA end is closer to TRBJ2-7. Germline V gene data show CDR1 as MNHEY and CDR2 as SMNVEV (reference sequence). CDR3 size: 15 residues. CDR3 nucleotide sequence: TGTGCCAGCAGTTTGGGTCCAACGGGGGGCTACGAGCAGTACTTC. Amino acid sequence: CASSLGPTGGYEQYF.

The rearrangement links TRBV12-3 or TRBV12-4 to TRBJ2-1; no firm D call. The CDR3 totals 12 residues. The ends were cut back, 6 bases at V and 9 bases at J, with 12 bases in the middle. Here the CDR3 DNA reads TGTGCCAGCAGCACCCCCCCGGGTGAGCAGTTCTTC. Encoded protein: CASSTPPGEQFF.

The chain has TRBV6-1 and TRBJ1-1, with 9 bases aligning to TRBD1. The length of the CDR3 is 16 residues. The V gene's germline CDR1 is MNHNS and CDR2 SASEGT. The J segment lost 2 bases and the V segment lost 6 bases, leaving 10 bases of the junction unmatched. The CDR3 sequence is CASSSTGGLPNTEAFF. CDR3 nucleotides: TGTGCCAGCAGCTCGACAGGGGGGCTACCCAACACTGAAGCTTTCTTT.

The chain has TRBV12-3 or TRBV12-4 and TRBJ2-5; 8 bases are a match to TRBD2. Trimming cost V 1 base and J 7 bases; bases outside gene matches: 5. This CDR3 has 14 amino acids. Written as DNA, the CDR3 is TGTGCCAGCAGTTTAGGGCTAAGCGGGGGGACCCAGTACTTC. This encodes CASSLGLSGGTQYF.

The chain recombines TRBV15 with TRBJ1-2; D uncertain. V was pared by 4 bases and J by 4 bases, with 13 bases between. The CDR3 consists of 14 residues. CDR1 and CDR2 (germline): LNHNV, YYDKDF (reference sequence). The CDR3 sequence: CATSMSRTAYGYTF. As DNA, the CDR3 is TGTGCCACCAGCATGTCCAGGACGGCCTATGGCTACACCTTC.

This chain uses TRBV18 with TRBJ2-7; 8 bases match TRBD1. The V gene end was trimmed by 6 bases and the J gene end by 3 bases; junction bases not matched to a gene: 7. From germline, CDR1 is KGHSH and CDR2 LQKENI. The CDR3 contains 14 residues. The CDR3 DNA sequence: TGTGCCAGCTCGCGTCCGGGACAGGACTACGAGCAGTACTTC. Protein: CASSRPGQDYEQYF.

This chain's CDR3 is CASGTMAGGPSSYNEQYF. DNA for the CDR3: TGCGCCAGCGGGACTATGGCGGGAGGGCCAAGCTCCTACAATGAGCAGTACTTC. The chain has TRBV5-1 and TRBJ2-1; TRBD2 matches 9 bases. The DNA matches TRBJ2-7 better at its end, which makes the J call doubtful. The length of the CDR3 is 18 residues. Germline CDR1 and CDR2: SGHRS and YFSETQ.

This chain uses TRBV15 with TRBJ1-2; TRBD1 aligns across 8 bases. The CDR3 runs to 18 residues. J gave up 5 bases and V 3 bases, and 17 bases lay outside the gene matches. Germline CDR1 is LNHNV and CDR2 is YYDKDF (reference sequence). CDR3: CATSRSTLDPGQEYGYTF. The CDR3 DNA follows: TGTGCCACCAGCAGGAGCACCCTGGATCCGGGACAGGAGTATGGCTACACCTTC.

The chain carries TRBV27 and TRBJ1-2; the D is unclear. The CDR3 length is 13 residues. The V gene lost 5 bases and the J gene lost 6 bases, with 13 bases spanning the gap. CDR1 MNHEY and CDR2 SMNVEV come from the germline V gene (reference sequence). The CDR3 sequence: CASSPPFGHGYTF. In nucleotides, the CDR3 is TGTGCCAGCAGTCCCCCCTTCGGCCATGGCTACACCTTC.

The V call is TRBV5-1, the J call TRBJ1-2; maybe TRBD1 (6 bases). Trimming pared 2 bases from V and 5 bases from J, leaving 13 bases between. Per the germline V gene, CDR1 is SGHRS and CDR2 is YFSETQ. This CDR3 region has 14 residues. In DNA, the CDR3 is TGCGCCAGCAGCTTCGGACAGCCGAGATATGGCTACACCTTC. It translates to CASSFGQPRYGYTF.

The V call is TRBV6-1, the J call TRBJ2-6; 7 nucleotides match TRBD1. V dropped 9 bases and J dropped 4; count of bases not matched to a gene: 18. CDR1 and CDR2 (germline): MNHNS, SASEGT. This CDR3 contains 18 residues. CDR3 bases: TGTGCCAGTAAGCCCACGACAGGGATGAGAACCGGGGCCAACGTCCTGACTTTC. This encodes CASKPTTGMRTGANVLTF.

As for this clonotype: A much bigger clone sits one base away, suggesting this may be a read error. The chain uses TRBV20-1 and TRBJ2-1; TRBD2 agrees at 8 bases. Germline loops: CDR1 DFQATT, CDR2 SNEGSKA (reference sequence). The CDR3 runs 16 residues. For the CDR3, the DNA is TGCAGTGCTAGAGATGGCGGGAGGTCCCCCTACAATGAGCGGTTCTTC. This gives the protein CSARDGGRSPYNERFF.

This clonotype appeared a few times. V is TRBV29-1 and J is TRBJ2-7, with D uncertain. Germline V gene data show CDR1 as SQVTM and CDR2 as ANQGSEA. CDR3 size: 11 residues. The V and J ends lost 1 base and 3 bases respectively, with 4 bases between them. CDR3 protein: CSVEAGYEQYF. The CDR3 DNA sequence: TGCAGCGTTGAAGCAGGCTACGAGCAGTACTTC.